This T cell receptor beta chain is from a study of T cell responses to AZD1222 COVID-19 vaccine. General observations from the study: Seropositive AZD1222 recipients at baseline numbered only 6 or 7.

This CDR3 has 12 amino acids. The germline gives CDR1 LGHDT, CDR2 YNNKEL (reference sequence). V was pared by 2 bases and J by 7 bases, with 6 bases between. There are a few counts of this clone. Its antigen remains unidentified. Profiling relied on immunoSEQ multiplex PCR, and the TCRdb table lists in-frame clones only, not all of them. The table lists more than 95,000 clones, more than 85% of them singletons. This chain uses TRBV3-1 (or the pseudogene TRBV3-2) with TRBJ2-1; D not resolved. Sequenced here: peripheral blood, sampled on day 0 of AZD1222 vaccination. The source of this sequence is an adult in good health. The CDR3 is CASSQSENEQFF. The CDR3 nucleotides read TGTGCCAGCAGCCAAAGTGAAAATGAGCAGTTCTTC.